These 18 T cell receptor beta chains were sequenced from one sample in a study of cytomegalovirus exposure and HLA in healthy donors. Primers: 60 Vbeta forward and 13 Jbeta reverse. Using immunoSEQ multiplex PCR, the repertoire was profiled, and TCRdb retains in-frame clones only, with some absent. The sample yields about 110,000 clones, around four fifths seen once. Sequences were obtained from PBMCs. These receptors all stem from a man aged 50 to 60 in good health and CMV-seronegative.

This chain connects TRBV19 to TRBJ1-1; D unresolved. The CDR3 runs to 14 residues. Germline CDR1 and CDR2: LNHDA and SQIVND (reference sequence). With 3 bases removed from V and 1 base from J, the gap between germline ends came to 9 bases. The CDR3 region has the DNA TGTGCCAGTAGTATCGCCACTGCGAACACTGAAGCTTTCTTT. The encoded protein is CASSIATANTEAFF.

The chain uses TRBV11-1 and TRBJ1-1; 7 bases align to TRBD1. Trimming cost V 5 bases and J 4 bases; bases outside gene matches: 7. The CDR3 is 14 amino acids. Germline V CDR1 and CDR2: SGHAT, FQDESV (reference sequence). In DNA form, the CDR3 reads TGTGCCAGCAGCCAGGGGGACTTACGCACTGAAGCTTTCTTT. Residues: CASSQGDLRTEAFF.

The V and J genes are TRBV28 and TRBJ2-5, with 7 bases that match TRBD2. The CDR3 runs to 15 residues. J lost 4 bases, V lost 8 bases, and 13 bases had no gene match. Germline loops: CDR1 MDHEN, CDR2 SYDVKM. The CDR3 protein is CASAKGGAASETQYF. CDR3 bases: TGTGCCAGCGCCAAGGGAGGGGCCGCTTCAGAGACCCAGTACTTC.

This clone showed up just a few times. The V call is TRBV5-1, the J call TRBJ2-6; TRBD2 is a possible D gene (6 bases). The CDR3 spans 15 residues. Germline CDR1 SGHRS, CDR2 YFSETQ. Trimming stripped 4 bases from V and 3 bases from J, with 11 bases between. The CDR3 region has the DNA TGCGCCAGCAGCCCGGGGACTGGTGGGGCCAACGTCCTGACTTTC. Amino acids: CASSPGTGGANVLTF.

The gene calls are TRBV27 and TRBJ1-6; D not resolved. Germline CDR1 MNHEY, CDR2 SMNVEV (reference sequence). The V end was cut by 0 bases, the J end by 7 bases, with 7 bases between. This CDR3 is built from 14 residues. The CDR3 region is CASSLSAGNSPLHF. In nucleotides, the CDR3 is TGTGCCAGCAGTTTATCGGCCGGGAATTCACCCCTCCACTTT.

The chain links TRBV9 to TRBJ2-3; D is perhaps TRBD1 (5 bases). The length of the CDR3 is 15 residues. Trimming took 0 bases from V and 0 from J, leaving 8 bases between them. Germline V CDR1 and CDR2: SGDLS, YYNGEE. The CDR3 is CASSVEGASTDTQYF. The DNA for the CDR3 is TGTGCCAGCAGCGTAGAAGGGGCTAGCACAGATACGCAGTATTTT.

For the CDR3, the DNA is TGTGCCAGCAGCTTAAACCCGAGGGCCGGGGAGCTGTTTTTT. This encodes CASSLNPRAGELFF. This rearrangement joins TRBV7-3 to TRBJ2-2; TRBD2 is a possible D gene (5 bases). The germline CDR1 and CDR2 sequences are SGHTA and FQGTGA. Trimming pared 1 base from V and 6 bases from J, leaving 9 bases between. This CDR3 has 14 amino acids.

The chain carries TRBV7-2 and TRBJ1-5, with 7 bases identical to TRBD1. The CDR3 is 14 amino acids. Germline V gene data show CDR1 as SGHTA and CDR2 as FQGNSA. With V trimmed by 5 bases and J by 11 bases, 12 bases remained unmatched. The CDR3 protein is CASSPQGSRGSQHF. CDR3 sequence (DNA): TGTGCCAGCAGCCCACAGGGGTCCCGAGGGTCCCAGCATTTT. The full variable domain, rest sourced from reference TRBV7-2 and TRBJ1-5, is GAGVSQSPSNKVTEKGKDVELRCDPISGHTALYWYRQSLGQGLEFLIYFQGNSAPDKSGLPSDRFSAERTGGSVSTLTIQRTQQEDSAVYLCASSPQGSRGSQHFGDGTRLSIL.

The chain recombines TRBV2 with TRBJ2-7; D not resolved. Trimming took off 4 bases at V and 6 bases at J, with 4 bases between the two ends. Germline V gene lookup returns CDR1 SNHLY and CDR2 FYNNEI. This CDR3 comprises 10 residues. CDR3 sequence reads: CASSAREQYF. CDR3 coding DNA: TGTGCCAGCAGTGCCCGCGAGCAGTACTTC. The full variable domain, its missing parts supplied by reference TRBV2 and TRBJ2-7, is EPEVTQTPSHQVTQMGQEVILRCVPISNHLYFYWYRQILGQKVEFLVSFYNNEISEKSEIFDDQFSVERPDGSNFTLKIRSTKLEDSAMYFCASSAREQYFGPGTRLTVT.

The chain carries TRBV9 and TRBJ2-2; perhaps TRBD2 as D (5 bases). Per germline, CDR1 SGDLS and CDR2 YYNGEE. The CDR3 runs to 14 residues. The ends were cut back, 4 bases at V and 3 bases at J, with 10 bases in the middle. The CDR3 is CASSSPRDTGELFF. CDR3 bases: TGTGCCAGCAGCTCCCCGCGGGACACCGGGGAGCTGTTTTTT.

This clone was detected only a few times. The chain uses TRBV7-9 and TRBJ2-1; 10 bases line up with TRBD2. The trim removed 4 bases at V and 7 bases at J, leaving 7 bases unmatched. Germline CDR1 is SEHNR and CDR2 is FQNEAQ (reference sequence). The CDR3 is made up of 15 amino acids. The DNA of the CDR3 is TGTGCCAGCAGCTCCAAGCTAGCGGGGGCAAATGAGCAGTTCTTC. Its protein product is CASSSKLAGANEQFF. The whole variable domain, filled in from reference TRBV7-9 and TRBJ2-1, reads DTGVSQNPRHKITKRGQNVTFRCDPISEHNRLYWYRQTLGQGPEFLTYFQNEAQLEKSRLLSDRFSAERPKGSFSTLEIQRTEQGDSAMYLCASSSKLAGANEQFFGPGTRLTVL.

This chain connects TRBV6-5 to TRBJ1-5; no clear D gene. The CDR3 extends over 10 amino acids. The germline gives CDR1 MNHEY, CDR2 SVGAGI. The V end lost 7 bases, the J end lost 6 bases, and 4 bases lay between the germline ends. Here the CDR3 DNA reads TGTGCCAGCATTATTCAGCCCCAGCATTTT. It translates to CASIIQPQHF.

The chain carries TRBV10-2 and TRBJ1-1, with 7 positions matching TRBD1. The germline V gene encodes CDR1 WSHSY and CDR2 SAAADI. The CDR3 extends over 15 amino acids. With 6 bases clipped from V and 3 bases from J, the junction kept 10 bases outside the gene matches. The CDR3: CASSDRAGLDTEAFF. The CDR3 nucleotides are TGCGCCAGCAGCGACAGGGCTGGTTTAGACACTGAAGCTTTCTTT.

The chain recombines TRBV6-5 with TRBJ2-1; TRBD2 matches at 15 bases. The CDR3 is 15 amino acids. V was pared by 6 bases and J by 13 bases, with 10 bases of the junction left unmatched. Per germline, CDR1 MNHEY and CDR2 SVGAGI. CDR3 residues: CASRHTGTSGGQQFF. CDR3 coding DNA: TGTGCCAGCAGACATACCGGGACTAGCGGGGGGCAACAGTTCTTC.

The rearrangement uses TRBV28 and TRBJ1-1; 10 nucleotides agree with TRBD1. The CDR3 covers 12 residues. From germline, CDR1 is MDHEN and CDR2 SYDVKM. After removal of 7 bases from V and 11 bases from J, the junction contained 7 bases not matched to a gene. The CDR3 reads CASIDDRGRAFF. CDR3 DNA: TGTGCCAGCATTGACGACAGGGGGCGGGCTTTCTTT.

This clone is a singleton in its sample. CDR3 DNA: TGCGCCAGCAAACTGGGCTGGGCCACTGAAGCTTTCTTT. Its translation: CASKLGWATEAFF. The rearrangement joins TRBV5-1 to TRBJ1-1; D is unresolved. The CDR3 is 13 amino acids. Trimming shortened V by 6 bases and J by 4 bases, and 13 bases separated the two germline ends. Germline V gene sequence: CDR1 SGHRS, CDR2 YFSETQ.

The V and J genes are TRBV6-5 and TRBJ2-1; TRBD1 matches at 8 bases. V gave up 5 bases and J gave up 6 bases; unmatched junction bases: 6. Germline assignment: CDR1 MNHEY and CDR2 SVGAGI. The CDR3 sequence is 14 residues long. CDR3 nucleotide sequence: TGTGCCAGCAGTGTAACAGGGGGGCGCAATGAGCAGTTCTTC. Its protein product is CASSVTGGRNEQFF.

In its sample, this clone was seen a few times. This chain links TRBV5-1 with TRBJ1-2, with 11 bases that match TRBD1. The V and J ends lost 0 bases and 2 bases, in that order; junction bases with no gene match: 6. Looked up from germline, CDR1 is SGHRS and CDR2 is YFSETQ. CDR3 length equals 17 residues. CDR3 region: CASSLARGTGGNYGYTF. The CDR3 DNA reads TGCGCCAGCAGCTTGGCACGAGGGACAGGGGGGAACTATGGCTACACCTTC.